This T cell receptor (beta chain) was recorded in a study of shared clonotypes between healthy human individuals. Study conclusions and caveats: It was observed that about 5% of naive CD4 clonotypes were shared across several donors.

Method: immunoSEQ multiplex PCR; TCRdb's copy keeps in-frame clones and lacks some. The sample consists of about 600,000 clones, almost 97% of them appearing once. V lost 1 base, J lost 5 bases, and 7 bases stayed unmatched. The CDR3 extends over 16 amino acids. Germline V gene lookup returns CDR1 MGHRA and CDR2 YSYEKL. As to this clone: Antigen unknown.

CD4+ cell separation produced CD45RA+ naive and CD45RA-negative memory subsets. Sequenced: naive CD4+ T cells sorted from blood. The subset is: CD45RA+ positively selected. This receptor was identified in a woman in her 30s in good health. This chain uses TRBV4-1 with TRBJ2-1; 8 bases align to TRBD1. CDR3 protein: CASSQVYGTGNNEQFF. Here the CDR3 DNA reads TGCGCCAGCAGCCAAGTTTACGGGACAGGTAACAATGAGCAGTTCTTC.